Listed below are T cell receptor beta chains from one sample, sequenced in a study of OX40 agonist ivuxolimab in advanced cancers. Only in-frame clones appear in the TCRdb table, and some are missing; sequencing was by immunoSEQ multiplex PCR. Here the sample spans approximately 80,000 clones, around 94% being singletons. This sample comprised CD4+ or CD8+ T cells sorted from blood, obtained in a trial of the OX40 agonist ivuxolimab. Receptors were obtained from an adult with an advanced solid tumor such as melanoma, head and neck, liver or kidney cancer. CDR3s include the opening cysteine and the closing phenylalanine or tryptophan. Fields, in order: clone size, J gene, V gene, D gene, CDR3 protein, CDR3 DNA. The D gene is left open where the match is weak. Part of the rows lack a size; the others show once, few, many or a class for expanded clones.

. | TRBJ2-1 | TRBV11-2 | TRBD2 | CASRTAGTSTYNEQFF | TGTGCCAGCAGAACAGCCGGGACTAGCACCTACAATGAGCAGTTCTTC
. | TRBJ2-5 | TRBV4-1 | TRBD2 | CASSQITSGQETQYF | TGCGCCAGCAGCCAAATTACTAGCGGGCAAGAGACCCAGTACTTC
. | TRBJ2-7 | TRBV29-1 | TRBD1 | CSVECGQGAYEQYF | TGCAGCGTTGAATGCGGACAGGGGGCCTACGAGCAGTACTTC
. | TRBJ2-7 | TRBV27 | . | CASSQLRDGNLEQYF | TGTGCCAGCAGTCAACTCCGGGACGGCAACCTGGAGCAGTACTTC
. | TRBJ1-1 | TRBV4-1 | TRBD1 | CASSPSSGQVGFDTEAFF | TGCGCCAGCAGTCCAAGTTCAGGACAGGTCGGCTTCGACACTGAAGCTTTCTTT
. | TRBJ1-2 | TRBV28 | . | CASSLAGIYGYTF | TGTGCCAGCAGTTTAGCCGGTATTTATGGCTACACCTTC
. | TRBJ1-1 | TRBV15 | . | CATSSWRGTEAFF | TGTGCCACCAGCAGTTGGAGGGGCACTGAAGCTTTCTTT
. | TRBJ2-3 | TRBV4-3 | . | CASSQGGLASTDTQYF | TGCGCCAGCAGCCAAGGGGGTTTAGCTAGCACAGATACGCAGTATTTT
. | TRBJ2-5 | TRBV9 | . | CASSPGLMGRETQYF | TGTGCCAGCAGCCCAGGACTAATGGGGAGAGAGACCCAGTACTTC
. | TRBJ2-1 | TRBV7-6 | . | CASSPIAGYYNEQFF | TGTGCCAGCAGCCCAATCGCGGGGTACTACAATGAGCAGTTCTTC
once | TRBJ2-2 | TRBV27 | TRBD1 | CASSALDRGHTGELFF | TGTGCCAGCAGTGCCCTGGACAGGGGGCACACCGGGGAGCTGTTTTTT
. | TRBJ1-1 | TRBV6-1 | . | CASGTGIGNTEAFF | TGTGCCAGCGGCACAGGCATTGGAAACACTGAAGCTTTCTTT
. | TRBJ2-5 | TRBV5-1 | . | CASSLGLQETQYF | TGCGCCAGCAGCTTAGGCCTCCAAGAGACCCAGTACTTC
. | TRBJ2-7 | TRBV7-3 | TRBD2 | CASSDGLAPSYEQYF | TGTGCCAGCAGCGACGGACTAGCGCCGTCCTACGAGCAGTACTTC
. | TRBJ2-7 | TRBV7-9 | . | CASSIRGYEQYF | TGTGCCAGCAGCATTAGGGGCTACGAGCAGTACTTC
. | TRBJ1-2 | TRBV2 | . | CASSGRTDYGYTF | TGTGCCAGCAGTGGTCGGACAGACTATGGCTACACCTTC
. | TRBJ2-3 | TRBV29-1 | . | CSVDRESTDTQYF | TGCAGCGTTGATCGGGAGAGCACAGATACGCAGTATTTT
. | TRBJ1-5 | TRBV19 | . | CASSNNRGNQPQHF | TGTGCCAGTAGTAACAACAGGGGCAATCAGCCCCAGCATTTT
. | TRBJ2-1 | TRBV27 | TRBD2 | CASSYNSGRRQGEQFF | TGTGCCAGCAGTTACAATAGCGGGAGGCGACAGGGGGAGCAGTTCTTC
. | TRBJ1-1 | TRBV6-5 | TRBD1 | CASSKTGDGEAFF | TGTGCCAGCAGTAAGACAGGGGACGGTGAAGCTTTCTTT
. | TRBJ2-7 | TRBV9 | . | CASSVAAGPYEQYF | TGTGCCAGCAGCGTAGCGGCTGGACCCTACGAGCAGTACTTC
. | TRBJ2-1 | TRBV7-9 | TRBD2 | CASSTLAGGPVGEQFF | TGTGCCAGCAGCACCCTAGCGGGAGGGCCGGTCGGTGAGCAGTTCTTC
few | TRBJ2-1 | TRBV15 | . | CATSSGTGSYNEQFF | TGTGCCACCAGCAGCGGGACTGGCTCCTACAATGAGCAGTTCTTC
. | TRBJ1-5 | TRBV19 | TRBD1 | CASTPGDRHDQPQHF | TGTGCCAGTACCCCTGGGGACAGACATGATCAGCCCCAGCATTTT
. | TRBJ2-1 | TRBV5-4 | . | CASSSQGGEQFF | TGTGCCAGCAGCTCACAGGGCGGTGAGCAGTTCTTC
. | TRBJ2-7 | TRBV7-2 | TRBD2 | CASSRGLAPHEQYF | TGTGCCAGCAGCCGGGGACTAGCCCCCCACGAGCAGTACTTC
. | TRBJ1-2 | TRBV7-9 | . | CASSLSYGYTF | TGTGCCAGCAGCTTATCCTATGGCTACACCTTC
. | TRBJ2-5 | TRBV11-2 | . | CASRTQGFGETQYF | TGTGCCAGCAGGACGCAGGGCTTTGGGGAGACCCAGTACTTC
. | TRBJ1-2 | TRBV5-6 | TRBD1 | CASSFLGQLFTNYGYTF | TGTGCCAGCAGCTTTTTGGGACAGCTTTTTACTAACTATGGCTACACCTTC
. | TRBJ1-6 | TRBV5-8 | . | CASSQMGHSWSPLHF | TGTGCTAGCAGCCAAATGGGGCACAGTTGGTCACCCCTCCACTTT
few | TRBJ2-7 | TRBV27 | TRBD2 | CASSLTSAGEQYF | TGTGCCAGCAGTTTGACTAGCGCGGGGGAGCAGTACTTC
. | TRBJ1-3 | TRBV10-2 | . | CASAQAGSHTIYF | TGCGCCAGCGCCCAGGCTGGGTCCCACACCATATATTTT
. | TRBJ2-2 | TRBV9 | . | CASSGVYTGELFF | TGTGCCAGCAGCGGTGTATACACCGGGGAGCTGTTTTTT
. | TRBJ2-2 | TRBV4-3 | TRBD1 | CASSHPLGDREGNTGELFF | TGCGCCAGCAGCCATCCGTTAGGGGACAGGGAAGGAAACACCGGGGAGCTGTTTTTT
. | TRBJ2-5 | TRBV6-5 | TRBD2 | CASSYSGGGTQYF | TGTGCCAGCAGTTACTCCGGGGGGGGGACCCAGTACTTC
. | TRBJ1-1 | TRBV4-3 | . | CASSPSTGPTEAFF | TGCGCCAGCAGCCCAAGTACAGGGCCCACTGAAGCTTTCTTT
. | TRBJ1-1 | TRBV5-6 | . | CASRTWGNTEAFF | TGTGCCAGCCGGACATGGGGGAACACTGAAGCTTTCTTT
. | TRBJ1-1 | TRBV14 | TRBD1 | CASSQEGTGDLGTEAFF | TGTGCCAGCAGCCAAGAGGGGACAGGGGATTTAGGCACTGAAGCTTTCTTT
. | TRBJ2-5 | TRBV29-1 | . | CSVDREVQETQYF | TGCAGCGTTGACAGGGAGGTCCAAGAGACCCAGTACTTC
few | TRBJ1-2 | TRBV30 | TRBD1 | CAWTTGTAAGYTF | TGTGCCTGGACCACCGGGACAGCCGCTGGCTACACCTTC
. | TRBJ2-1 | TRBV2 | . | CATGQNNEQFF | TGTGCCACCGGACAGAACAATGAGCAGTTCTTC
. | TRBJ2-7 | TRBV27 | TRBD2 | CASSNRGDFYEQYF | TGTGCCAGCTCAAACCGGGGGGATTTCTACGAGCAGTACTTC
. | TRBJ2-7 | TRBV4-1 | . | CASSPTPSSYEQYF | TGCGCCAGCAGCCCGACCCCGTCTTCATACGAGCAGTACTTC
. | TRBJ1-1 | TRBV6-1 | . | CASTPGVTEAFF | TGTGCCAGCACCCCAGGGGTCACTGAAGCTTTCTTT
. | TRBJ1-6 | TRBV7-9 | . | CASSGPRGLNSPLHF | TGTGCCAGCAGCGGTCCGAGGGGGTTGAATTCACCCCTCCACTTT
. | TRBJ1-1 | TRBV4-1 | . | CASSQVGTPGRTEAFF | TGCGCCAGCAGCCAAGTAGGAACTCCCGGAAGGACTGAAGCTTTCTTT
. | TRBJ2-1 | TRBV6-5 | TRBD1 | CASSTGQGLNEQFF | TGTGCCAGCAGTACCGGACAGGGCTTAAATGAGCAGTTCTTC
. | TRBJ2-5 | TRBV11-2 | TRBD1 | CASSKGQAYQETQYF | TGTGCCAGCAGCAAAGGACAGGCGTACCAAGAGACCCAGTACTTC
few | TRBJ2-2 | TRBV6-5 | . | CASKRSGGELFF | TGTGCCAGCAAAAGGAGCGGCGGGGAGCTGTTTTTT